This T cell receptor beta chain is from a study of CD8+ T cells in alopecia areata. Study context: Each day, treated patients took oral tofacitinib twice, at 5 to 10 mg per dose.

Germline V gene sequence: CDR1 SGHVS, CDR2 FQNEAQ. The CDR3 runs 16 residues. J lost 1 base, V lost 5 bases, and 4 bases had no gene match. The sample holds one count of this clone. Its antigen is undetermined. Extracted RNA was reverse transcribed into cDNA, the sequencing template. Produced via immunoSEQ multiplex PCR; TCRdb's table is partial and in-frame only. The sample consists of about 190,000 clones, around 60% of them appearing once. General observations from the study: Scalp and blood samples kept many expanded lesional clones throughout tofacitinib.

Noted treatment: oral pan-JAK inhibitor, 5-10 mg twice daily. As part of sample collection, lesional scalp punch biopsies and peripheral blood were taken from alopecia areata patients. The researchers isolated CD4+ and CD8+ T cells from PBMCs by sorting. This receptor was identified in a human donor with alopecia areata. The sample consisted of CD4+ T cells sorted from blood, taken at week 4, from a patient treated with tofacitinib. This rearrangement joins TRBV7-8 to TRBJ2-2; 10 bases match TRBD1. The CDR3 loop reads CASSHRTGGNTGELFF. The DNA of the CDR3 is TGTGCCAGCAGCCACAGGACAGGGGGGAACACCGGGGAGCTGTTTTTT. Filled out from reference TRBV7-8 and TRBJ2-2, the complete variable domain reads GAGVSQSPRYKVAKRGQDVALRCDPISGHVSLFWYQQALGQGPEFLTYFQNEAQLDKSGLPSDRFFAERPEGSVSTLKIQRTQQEDSAVYLCASSHRTGGNTGELFFGEGSRLTVL.